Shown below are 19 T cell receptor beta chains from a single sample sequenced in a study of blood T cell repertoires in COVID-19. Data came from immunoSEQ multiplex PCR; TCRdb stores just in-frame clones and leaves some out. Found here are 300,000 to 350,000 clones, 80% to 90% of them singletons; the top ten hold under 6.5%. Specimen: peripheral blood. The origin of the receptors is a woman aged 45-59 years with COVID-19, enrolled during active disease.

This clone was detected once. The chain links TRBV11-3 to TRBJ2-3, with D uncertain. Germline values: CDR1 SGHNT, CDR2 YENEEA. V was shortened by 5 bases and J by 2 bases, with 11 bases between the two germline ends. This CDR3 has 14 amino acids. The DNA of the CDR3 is TGTGCCAGCAGCCCCAATTTACACACAGATACGCAGTATTTT. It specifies CASSPNLHTDTQYF.

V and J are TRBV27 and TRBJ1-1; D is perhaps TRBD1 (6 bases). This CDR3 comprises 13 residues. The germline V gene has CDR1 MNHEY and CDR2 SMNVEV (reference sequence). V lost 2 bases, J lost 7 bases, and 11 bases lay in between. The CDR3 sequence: CASSLGGASEAFF. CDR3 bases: TGTGCCAGCAGTTTAGGGGGGGCAAGTGAAGCTTTCTTT.

CDR3 bases: TGTGCCTCGGGACAGGGAAGAGGCTATGGCTACACCTTC. Protein: CASGQGRGYGYTF. The rearrangement uses TRBV10-3 and TRBJ1-2, with 9 bases lining up with TRBD1. J was trimmed by 4 bases and V by 11 bases; bases with no gene match: 8. The CDR3 is made up of 13 amino acids. From germline, CDR1 is ENHRY and CDR2 SYGVKD.

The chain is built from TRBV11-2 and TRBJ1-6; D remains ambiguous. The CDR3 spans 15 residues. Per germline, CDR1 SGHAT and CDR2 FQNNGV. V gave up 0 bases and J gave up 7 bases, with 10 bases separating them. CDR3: CASSLERTDNSPLHF. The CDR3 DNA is TGTGCCAGCAGCTTAGAACGGACTGACAATTCACCCCTCCACTTT.

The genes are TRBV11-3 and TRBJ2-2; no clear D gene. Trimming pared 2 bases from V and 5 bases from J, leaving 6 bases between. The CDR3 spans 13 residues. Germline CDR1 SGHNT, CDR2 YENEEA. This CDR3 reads CASSLLATGELFF. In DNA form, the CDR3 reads TGTGCCAGCAGCTTATTGGCAACCGGGGAGCTGTTTTTT.

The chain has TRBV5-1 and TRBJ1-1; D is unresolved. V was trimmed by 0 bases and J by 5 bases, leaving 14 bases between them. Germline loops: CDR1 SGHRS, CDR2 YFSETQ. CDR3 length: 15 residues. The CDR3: CASSLASPGRTEAFF. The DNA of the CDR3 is TGCGCCAGCAGCTTGGCTTCTCCGGGGAGGACTGAAGCTTTCTTT.

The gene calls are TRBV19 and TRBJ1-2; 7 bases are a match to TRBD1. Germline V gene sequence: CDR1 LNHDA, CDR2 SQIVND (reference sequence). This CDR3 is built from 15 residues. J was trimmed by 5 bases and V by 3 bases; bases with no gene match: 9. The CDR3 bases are TGTGCCAGTAGTATTGATGGAGGGGGCGGATATGGCTACACCTTC. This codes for CASSIDGGGGYGYTF. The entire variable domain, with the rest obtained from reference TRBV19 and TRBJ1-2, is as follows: DGGITQSPKYLFRKEGQNVTLSCEQNLNHDAMYWYRQDPGQGLRLIYYSQIVNDFQKGDIAEGYSVSREKKESFPLTVTSAQKNPTAFYLCASSIDGGGGYGYTFGSGTRLTVV.

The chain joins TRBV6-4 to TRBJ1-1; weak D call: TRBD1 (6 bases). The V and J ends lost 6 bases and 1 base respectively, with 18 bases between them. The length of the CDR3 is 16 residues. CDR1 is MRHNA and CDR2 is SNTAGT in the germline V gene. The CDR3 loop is CASRRGGDSSNTEAFF. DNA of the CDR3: TGTGCCAGCAGGAGGGGGGGCGACTCCTCGAACACTGAAGCTTTCTTT.

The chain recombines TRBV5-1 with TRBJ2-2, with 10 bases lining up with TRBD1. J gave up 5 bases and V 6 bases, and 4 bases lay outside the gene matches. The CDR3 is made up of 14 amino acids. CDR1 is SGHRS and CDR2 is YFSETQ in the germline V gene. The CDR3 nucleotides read TGCGCCAGCAAGGGACAGGGGATGACCGGGGAGCTGTTTTTT. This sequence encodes CASKGQGMTGELFF.

CDR3 residues: CASSQPTGGTQYF. CDR3 coding DNA: TGTGCCAGCAGCCAACCTACAGGGGGGACGCAGTATTTT. The V gene is TRBV3-1 (or the pseudogene TRBV3-2), the J gene TRBJ2-3, with TRBD1 matching over 8 bases. CDR3 length: 13 residues. With 2 bases clipped from V and 9 bases from J, the junction kept 4 bases outside the gene matches. Looked up from germline, CDR1 is LGHDT and CDR2 is YNNKEL (reference sequence).

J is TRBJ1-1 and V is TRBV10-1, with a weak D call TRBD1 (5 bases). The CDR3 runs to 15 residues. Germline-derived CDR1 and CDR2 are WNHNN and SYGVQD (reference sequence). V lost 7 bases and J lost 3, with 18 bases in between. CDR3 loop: CASTRGGYEDTEAFF. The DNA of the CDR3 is TGCGCCAGCACCCGGGGGGGGTATGAGGACACTGAAGCTTTCTTT.

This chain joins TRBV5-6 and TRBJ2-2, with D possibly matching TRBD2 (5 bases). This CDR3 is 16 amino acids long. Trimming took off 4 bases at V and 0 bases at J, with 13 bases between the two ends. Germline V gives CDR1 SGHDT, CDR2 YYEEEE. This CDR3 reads CASSPDLGANTGELFF. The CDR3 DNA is TGTGCCAGCAGCCCCGATCTGGGAGCGAACACCGGGGAGCTGTTTTTT.

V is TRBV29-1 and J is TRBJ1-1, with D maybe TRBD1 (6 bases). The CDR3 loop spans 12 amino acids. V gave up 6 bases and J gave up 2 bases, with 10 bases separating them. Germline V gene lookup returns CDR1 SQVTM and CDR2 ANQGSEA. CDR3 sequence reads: CSVPDSNTEAFF. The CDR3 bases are TGCAGCGTGCCGGACAGCAACACTGAAGCTTTCTTT.

CDR3 region: CASRSGTGGLNTEAFF. CDR3 sequence (DNA): TGCGCCAGCAGGTCCGGGACAGGGGGATTAAACACTGAAGCTTTCTTT. The chain couples TRBV10-1 to TRBJ1-1, with 11 bases fitting TRBD1. The CDR3 is 16 amino acids. J lost 2 bases, V lost 6 bases, and 8 bases had no gene match. From germline, CDR1 is WNHNN and CDR2 SYGVQD (reference sequence).

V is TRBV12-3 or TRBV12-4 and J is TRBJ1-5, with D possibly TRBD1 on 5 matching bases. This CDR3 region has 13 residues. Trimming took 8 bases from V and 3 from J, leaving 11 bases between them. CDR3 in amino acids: CASGGGLNQPQHF. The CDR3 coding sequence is TGTGCCAGCGGGGGAGGACTCAATCAGCCCCAGCATTTT.

CDR3 in DNA: TGTGCCAGCAGTGTTTCCAAAGCGAGAACCCAAGAGACCCAGTACTTC. The encoded protein is CASSVSKARTQETQYF. V is TRBV6-4 and J is TRBJ2-5; D remains ambiguous. Germline V gene sequence: CDR1 MRHNA, CDR2 SNTAGT. The CDR3 sequence is 16 residues long. With 4 bases removed from V and 1 base from J, the gap between germline ends came to 16 bases.

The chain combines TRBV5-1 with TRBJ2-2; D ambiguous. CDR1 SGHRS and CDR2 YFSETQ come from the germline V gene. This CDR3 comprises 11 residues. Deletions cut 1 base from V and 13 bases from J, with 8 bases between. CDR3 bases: TGCGCCAGCAGCTTGCAGGAAGGGCTGTTTTTT. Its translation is CASSLQEGLFF.

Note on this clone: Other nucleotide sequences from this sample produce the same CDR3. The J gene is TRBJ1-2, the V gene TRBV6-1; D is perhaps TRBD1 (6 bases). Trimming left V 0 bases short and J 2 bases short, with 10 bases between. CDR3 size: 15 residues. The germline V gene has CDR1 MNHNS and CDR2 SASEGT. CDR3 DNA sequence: TGTGCCAGCAGTGAAGCTCCAGGGGCGAACTATGGCTACACCTTC. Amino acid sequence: CASSEAPGANYGYTF.

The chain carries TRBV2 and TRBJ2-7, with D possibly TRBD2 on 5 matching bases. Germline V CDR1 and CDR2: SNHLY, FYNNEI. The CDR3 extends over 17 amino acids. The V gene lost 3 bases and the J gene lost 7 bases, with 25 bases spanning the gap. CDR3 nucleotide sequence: TGTGCCAGCAGTGAGAATTTGCCCGGGGTGGAGATGTGGGAGCAGTACTTC. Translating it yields CASSENLPGVEMWEQYF.